This passage covers 25 T cell receptor beta chains from one sample sequenced in a study of tissue T cells after allogeneic stem cell transplantation. TCRdb's table, derived via immunoSEQ multiplex PCR, lists solely in-frame clones and lacks some. The sample includes some 25,000 clones, around 70% of them seen just once. The specimen comprised tissue from the ileum, sampled at autopsy. The source of these receptors is a female donor over 55 with lung cancer.

The chain joins TRBV7-9 to TRBJ1-3; D is unclear. This CDR3 contains 14 residues. Looked up from germline, CDR1 is SEHNR and CDR2 is FQNEAQ (reference sequence). V was shortened by 8 bases and J by 0 bases, with 11 bases between the two germline ends. This CDR3 is CASQGGRSGNTIYF. CDR3 nucleotide sequence: TGTGCCAGCCAAGGCGGGCGCTCTGGAAACACCATATATTTT.

This clone was seen a few times. This rearrangement joins TRBV18 to TRBJ1-1; D unclear. The CDR3 contains 13 residues. V was cut by 8 bases and J by 0 bases, with 10 bases left in between. CDR1 is KGHSH, CDR2 LQKENI, per germline. CDR3 region: CASLGRLNTEAFF. The CDR3 DNA reads as TGTGCCAGCCTAGGACGGTTGAACACTGAAGCTTTCTTT.

This chain links TRBV9 with TRBJ2-1; 9 bases are shared with TRBD2. In germline, CDR1 is SGDLS, CDR2 YYNGEE. The V segment lost 2 bases and the J segment 5 bases; nucleotides outside the gene matches: 5. This CDR3 comprises 15 residues. The CDR3 protein is CASSVLAGDHNEQFF. The CDR3 coding sequence is TGTGCCAGCAGCGTGTTAGCGGGGGATCACAATGAGCAGTTCTTC.

The rearrangement links TRBV5-5 to TRBJ1-2; D remains ambiguous. CDR3 size: 12 residues. Germline V CDR1 and CDR2: SGHKS, YYEKEE (reference sequence). Trimming cost V 1 base and J 5 bases, with 6 bases left between them. CDR3 in DNA: TGTGCCAGCAGCTTGCTCGAATATGGCTACACCTTC. Residues: CASSLLEYGYTF.

This chain connects TRBV7-8 to TRBJ1-1, with 7 bases identical to TRBD1. V lost 5 bases and J lost 0; bases outside the gene matches: 6. The CDR3 is 15 residues long. Germline CDR1 and CDR2: SGHVS and FQNEAQ. The DNA for the CDR3 is TGTGCCAGCAGCCGAGCGGGACAGATGAACACTGAAGCTTTCTTT. It codes for CASSRAGQMNTEAFF. Drawing the rest from reference TRBV7-8 and TRBJ1-1, the complete variable domain is GAGVSQSPRYKVAKRGQDVALRCDPISGHVSLFWYQQALGQGPEFLTYFQNEAQLDKSGLPSDRFFAERPEGSVSTLKIQRTQQEDSAVYLCASSRAGQMNTEAFFGQGTRLTVV.

V gene TRBV15 combines with J gene TRBJ2-3; D might be TRBD2 (6 bases). CDR1 and CDR2 from the germline V gene are LNHNV and YYDKDF (reference sequence). This CDR3 comprises 15 residues. V dropped 0 bases and J dropped 6 bases, with 13 bases sitting between them. CDR3 DNA sequence: TGTGCCACCAGCAGAGAACTAGCCTCTGGGGATACGCAGTATTTT. It encodes CATSRELASGDTQYF.

The rearrangement uses TRBV7-3 and TRBJ2-1, with a tentative D call TRBD2 (6 bases). Germline lookup yields CDR1 SGHTA and CDR2 FQGTGA. Trimming stripped 4 bases from V and 7 bases from J, with 11 bases between. The CDR3 runs to 13 residues. The CDR3 region has the DNA TGTGCCAGCAGCTCGGGCGGAGGGAATGAGCAGTTCTTC. Its translation: CASSSGGGNEQFF. The entire variable domain, with the rest obtained from reference TRBV7-3 and TRBJ2-1, is as follows: GAGVSQTPSNKVTEKGKYVELRCDPISGHTALYWYRQSLGQGPEFLIYFQGTGAADDSGLPNDRFFAVRPEGSVSTLKIQRTERGDSAVYLCASSSGGGNEQFFGPGTRLTVL.

This chain joins TRBV6-1 and TRBJ1-2; D gene unclear. The CDR3 runs to 13 residues. The V gene lost 2 bases and the J gene lost 6 bases, with 10 bases spanning the gap. Germline V gene sequence: CDR1 MNHNS, CDR2 SASEGT. The CDR3 sequence: CASSEREGNGYTF. CDR3 DNA sequence: TGTGCCAGCAGTGAAAGGGAAGGGAATGGCTACACCTTC.

The rearrangement uses TRBV19 and TRBJ2-5, with TRBD2 identical over 8 bases. The germline CDR1 and CDR2 sequences are LNHDA and SQIVND (reference sequence). The V and J ends lost 4 bases and 5 bases, in that order; junction bases with no gene match: 3. This CDR3 has 13 amino acids. CDR3 sequence: CASSRTSFETQYF. For the CDR3, the DNA is TGTGCCAGTAGTAGGACTAGCTTCGAGACCCAGTACTTC.

This clone was counted only a few times. The chain recombines TRBV10-1 with TRBJ1-2; TRBD1 matches 7 bases. The germline V gene has CDR1 WNHNN and CDR2 SYGVQD (reference sequence). J gave up 6 bases and V 3 bases, and 7 bases lay outside the gene matches. The CDR3 sequence is 14 residues long. CDR3 loop: CASSDPPGGHGYTF. The CDR3 nucleotides are TGCGCCAGCAGTGATCCCCCAGGGGGTCATGGCTACACCTTC.

This clone was detected a few times. J is TRBJ1-2 and V is TRBV6-5, with D unresolved. The CDR3 is 14 residues long. Germline values: CDR1 MNHEY, CDR2 SVGAGI. Trimming pared 5 bases from V and 5 bases from J, leaving 15 bases between. This CDR3 reads CASSTTLADYGYTF. CDR3 DNA sequence: TGTGCCAGCAGTACCACCTTGGCAGATTATGGCTACACCTTC.

The J gene is TRBJ2-4, the V gene TRBV11-3; D is possibly TRBD2 (6 bases). The CDR3 has 16 amino acids. Trimming removed 0 bases from V and 6 bases from J, with 15 bases in between. The germline V gene encodes CDR1 SGHNT and CDR2 YENEEA. This CDR3 reads CASSLESQYGGNIQYF. CDR3 DNA: TGTGCCAGCAGCTTAGAATCCCAATACGGGGGAAACATTCAGTACTTC.

This clone was seen once. A read error may account for a junction end that differs from germline. The chain combines TRBV3-1 (or the pseudogene TRBV3-2) with TRBJ2-1; 7 positions agree with TRBD1. Per germline, CDR1 LGHDT and CDR2 YNNKEL (reference sequence). The CDR3 contains 14 residues. CDR3 loop: CASSRTGSHNEQFF. CDR3 in DNA: TGTGCCAGCAGCCGGACAGGCTCCCACAATGAGCAGTTCTTC.

The chain is built from TRBV6-2 or TRBV6-3 and TRBJ2-5; 10 nucleotides match TRBD2. Germline V CDR1 and CDR2: MNHEY, SVGEGT. V lost 2 bases and J lost 6; bases outside the gene matches: 9. This CDR3 contains 16 residues. This CDR3 reads CASSYTSTSGAKTQYF. The CDR3 nucleotides read TGTGCCAGCAGTTACACCTCCACTAGCGGGGCAAAGACCCAGTACTTC.

The chain recombines TRBV18 with TRBJ1-2; possible D gene TRBD1, 6 bases. CDR1 is KGHSH, CDR2 LQKENI, per germline. V lost 2 bases to trimming and J lost 6 bases, with 16 bases between them. The CDR3 totals 15 residues. DNA for the CDR3: TGTGCCAGCTCACCAGATCTGGGGGGCAAAGATGGCTACACCTTC. Its translation: CASSPDLGGKDGYTF.

Remarks on this clone: The same CDR3 arises from other DNA sequences in this sample as well. The chain has TRBV29-1 and TRBJ1-1; 9 nucleotides line up with TRBD1. The CDR3 totals 13 residues. CDR1 SQVTM and CDR2 ANQGSEA come from the germline V gene. Trimming removed 5 bases from V and 5 bases from J; junction bases left unmatched: 6. The CDR3 sequence is CSVRGQGGTEAFF. The CDR3 coding sequence is TGCAGCGTTAGGGGACAGGGCGGTACTGAAGCTTTCTTT.

The chain couples TRBV14 to TRBJ1-6; D might be TRBD1 (6 bases). This CDR3 spans 15 amino acids. V lost 1 base and J lost 4, with 8 bases in between. Germline-derived CDR1 and CDR2 are SGHDN and FVKESK. The CDR3, as DNA: TGTGCCAGCAGCCAAGGGCAGGGGTATAATTCACCCCTCCACTTT. It codes for CASSQGQGYNSPLHF.

V is TRBV12-3 or TRBV12-4 and J is TRBJ1-1, with a possible D match to TRBD1 (5 bases). CDR3 length equals 13 residues. V lost 2 bases and J lost 8, with 12 bases in between. CDR3 bases: TGTGCCAGCAGTTTATCCGCCAGGGCCGAAGCTTTCTTT. It yields the protein CASSLSARAEAFF.

The CDR3 nucleotides read TGTGCCAGCAGCGCCAGACGGGCAGTTGGGGGCTACACCTTC. As protein: CASSARRAVGGYTF. The chain employs TRBV9 and TRBJ1-2; D remains unclear. The CDR3 has 14 amino acids. With 3 bases removed from V and 8 bases from J, the gap between germline ends came to 17 bases. The germline CDR1 and CDR2 sequences are SGDLS and YYNGEE.

The chain uses TRBV7-8 and TRBJ1-5, with D uncertain. The germline CDR1 and CDR2 sequences are SGHVS and FQNEAQ. V was shortened by 2 bases and J by 3 bases, with 11 bases between the two germline ends. The CDR3 is 15 amino acids. The CDR3 coding sequence is TGTGCCAGCAGCTTATGGTCTGGTACCAATCAGCCCCAGCATTTT. Translating gives CASSLWSGTNQPQHF.

The V and J genes are TRBV7-9 and TRBJ2-4, with TRBD2 matching 8 bases. This CDR3 is 15 amino acids long. The junction had 8 bases not matched to a gene; V was cut back by 1 base and J by 9 bases. Germline V gene data show CDR1 as SEHNR and CDR2 as FQNEAQ (reference sequence). CDR3 protein: CASSLGAGGSGIQYF. CDR3 in DNA: TGTGCCAGCAGCTTAGGGGCGGGAGGTTCGGGCATTCAGTACTTC. Drawing the rest from reference TRBV7-9 and TRBJ2-4, the complete variable domain is DTGVSQNPRHKITKRGQNVTFRCDPISEHNRLYWYRQTLGQGPEFLTYFQNEAQLEKSRLLSDRFSAERPKGSFSTLEIQRTEQGDSAMYLCASSLGAGGSGIQYFGAGTRLSVL.

This rearrangement joins TRBV11-2 to TRBJ1-6, with TRBD1 matching 10 bases. The length of the CDR3 is 16 residues. Germline lookup yields CDR1 SGHAT and CDR2 FQNNGV. V was pared by 3 bases and J by 4 bases, with 3 bases of the junction left unmatched. The CDR3 loop reads CASSLRTGGYNSPLHF. The CDR3 DNA reads as TGTGCCAGCAGCTTGAGGACAGGGGGGTATAATTCACCCCTCCACTTT.

The J gene is TRBJ2-5, the V gene TRBV7-9; TRBD1 agrees at 9 bases. Germline-derived CDR1 and CDR2 are SEHNR and FQNEAQ (reference sequence). The trim removed 5 bases at V and 5 bases at J, leaving 9 bases unmatched. The CDR3 runs 15 residues. The CDR3 sequence: CASSPDRGVMETQYF. The CDR3 region has the DNA TGTGCCAGCAGCCCAGACAGGGGGGTTATGGAGACCCAGTACTTC.

The rearrangement uses TRBV15 and TRBJ2-5, with 8 bases matching TRBD2. J was trimmed by 3 bases and V by 3 bases; bases with no gene match: 12. Germline V gene data show CDR1 as LNHNV and CDR2 as YYDKDF (reference sequence). The CDR3 consists of 17 residues. CDR3 loop: CATSSELAAVAKETQYF. For the CDR3, the DNA is TGTGCCACCAGCAGCGAACTAGCGGCCGTGGCGAAAGAGACCCAGTACTTC.

The chain couples TRBV11-3 to TRBJ1-1; D gene ambiguous. Trimming took 1 base from V and 2 from J, leaving 8 bases between them. The CDR3 contains 14 residues. Germline V gene data show CDR1 as SGHNT and CDR2 as YENEEA. The CDR3 nucleotides are TGTGCCAGCAGCTTAGCCGGGCCTAACACTGAAGCTTTCTTT. Translated, it gives CASSLAGPNTEAFF.